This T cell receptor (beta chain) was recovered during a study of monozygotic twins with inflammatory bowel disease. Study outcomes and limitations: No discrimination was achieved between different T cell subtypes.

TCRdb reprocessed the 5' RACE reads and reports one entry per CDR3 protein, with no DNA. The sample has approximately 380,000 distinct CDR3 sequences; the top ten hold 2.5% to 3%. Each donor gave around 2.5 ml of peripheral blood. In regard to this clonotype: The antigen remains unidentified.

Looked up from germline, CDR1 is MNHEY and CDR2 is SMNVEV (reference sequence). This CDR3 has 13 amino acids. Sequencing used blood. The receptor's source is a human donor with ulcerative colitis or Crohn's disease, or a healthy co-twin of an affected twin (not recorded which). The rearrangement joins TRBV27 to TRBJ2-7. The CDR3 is CASSFSQNNEQYF.